This entry is about one T cell receptor beta chain. Its antigen target is currently unknown. No base quality information exists; no much larger clone differs at one position. These data originate in a study of blood T cell repertoires in COVID-19 (dated by TCRdb to about 2020). As for the study more broadly: Collaborator samples came from the United States, Italy and Spain and covered acute and convalescent phases of COVID-19. The material from the prospective study consisted of cDNA or gDNA derived from T cells, B-cell-depleted T cells, or PBMCs. Deeply sampled blood TCRbeta repertoires from subjects exposed to, actively infected with, or recovered from COVID-19 were included in the dataset. The repertoires were released in a freely available public database intended as a resource for research on the immune response to SARS-CoV-2. The samples were drawn from the first 160 participants of the ongoing ImmuneRACE study and from some 1,300 subjects provided by 6 global collaborators. Nearly every sample came with metadata listing a de-identified subject ID, COVID-19 status, age in years and sex. Where HLA class I and class II types were available, the types were taken from metadata supplied by the sample provider, not from assay-based typing. What the research found in general, with its limitations: How much clinical and demographic metadata was included differed by source and by participant, and the metadata was provided uncurated.

TCRbeta CDR3 regions were amplified from genomic DNA using the immunoSEQ Assay, a bias-controlled multiplex PCR. The authors processed their data as follows. The number of nucleated cells in each sample was estimated from the amplification of reference gene primers within the assay. To quantify the absolute abundance of each unique TCRbeta CDR3 rearrangement, sequence reads were collapsed and filtered. Productive Simpson clonality was computed per sample as the square root of Simpson's diversity index over productive rearrangements. TCRdb took over this immuneACCESS table, retaining in-frame rearrangements with V and J assigned. Such tables are incomplete; in checked studies, under half of the missing clones stem from an unresolved V gene, and the remainder is unexplained. V, J and clone size are taken as reported in that table, and D and trimming were inferred from the DNA itself. The sample table shows around 54,000 clones, and approximately 82% are seen once. The top ten hold 5.8% of the sample.

The CDR3 spans 16 residues, from the cysteine through the phenylalanine. Solely the CDR3 DNA is kept, with 48 bases framed from the first base. Unmatched junction bases come to 6, with V trimmed by 5 bases and J by 5 bases. For CDR1 and CDR2, the germline V gene lists SGHTA and FQGTGA. Participants in the prospective study were enrolled through a virtual design, were aged about 18 to 100 years, and lived in approximately 24 United States geographic areas. In the prospective study, participants were assigned to cohorts based on the clinical history participants reported in a screening survey and a study questionnaire. In the prospective study, mobile phlebotomists collected whole blood, serum and a nasopharyngeal or oropharyngeal swab from each participant. Over a 2-month period, participants in the prospective study had the option of providing additional blood draws and questionnaires. Before DNA extraction, blood samples from the prospective study were shipped at room temperature or frozen.

Sequenced input: PBMCs or T cells enriched from blood (not recorded which). The TCR sequence derives from a woman aged 45-65 years with acute COVID-19. The sequence links TRBV7-3 to TRBJ2-1, with 13 central nucleotides matching TRBD2. The bases read TGTGCCAGCAGCCTCGCCGGGACTAGCGGGAACAATGAGCAGTTCTTC. It translates as CASSLAGTSGNNEQFF.